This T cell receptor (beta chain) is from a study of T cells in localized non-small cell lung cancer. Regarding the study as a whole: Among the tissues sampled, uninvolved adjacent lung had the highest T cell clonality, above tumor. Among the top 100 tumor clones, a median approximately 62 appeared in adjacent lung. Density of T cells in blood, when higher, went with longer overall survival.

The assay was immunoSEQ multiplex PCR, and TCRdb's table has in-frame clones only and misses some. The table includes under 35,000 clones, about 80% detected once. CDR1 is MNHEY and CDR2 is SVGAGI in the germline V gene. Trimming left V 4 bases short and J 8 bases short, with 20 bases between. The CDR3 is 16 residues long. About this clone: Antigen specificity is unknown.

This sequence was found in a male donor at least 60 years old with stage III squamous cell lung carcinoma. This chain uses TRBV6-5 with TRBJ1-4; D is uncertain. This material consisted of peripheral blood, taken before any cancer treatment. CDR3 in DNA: TGTGCCAGCAGTTTACCCCGGGTCTCCGGCACCGAAAAACTGTTTTTT. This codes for CASSLPRVSGTEKLFF.